Below are 26 T cell receptor beta chains sequenced from a single sample in a study of blood T cell repertoires in COVID-19. Profiling relied on immunoSEQ multiplex PCR, and the TCRdb table lists in-frame clones only, not all of them. The sample records some 130,000 clones, 84% being singletons. Sequencing was carried out using peripheral blood. The receptors originated from a woman aged 30 to 39 who had recovered from COVID-19.

The chain is built from TRBV5-4 and TRBJ2-3, with D tentatively TRBD2 (6 bases). Trimming left V 0 bases short and J 3 bases short, with 11 bases between. Germline lookup yields CDR1 SGHNT and CDR2 YYREEE (reference sequence). This CDR3 is 15 amino acids long. CDR3 DNA: TGTGCCAGCAGCTTGGGGGGAGGAAGGACAGATACGCAGTATTTT. The encoded protein is CASSLGGGRTDTQYF.

The V call is TRBV3-1 (or the pseudogene TRBV3-2), the J call TRBJ2-7; 10 bases agree with TRBD1. This CDR3 is built from 16 residues. Germline V gene lookup returns CDR1 LGHDT and CDR2 YNNKEL (reference sequence). V was clipped by 4 bases and J by 5 bases; unmatched bases: 11. The CDR3 coding sequence is TGTGCCAGCAGCCCCTTGGGGACAGGGGCAATCCACGAGCAGTACTTC. Protein sequence: CASSPLGTGAIHEQYF.

The DNA for the CDR3 is TGCAGCGTTGTGGGGGGCTCTGGAAACACCATATATTTT. Amino acid sequence: CSVVGGSGNTIYF. V and J are TRBV29-1 and TRBJ1-3; D may be TRBD1 (5 bases). Germline assignment: CDR1 SQVTM and CDR2 ANQGSEA. Trimming cost V 4 bases and J 0 bases, with 7 bases left between them. The CDR3 extends over 13 amino acids.

The chain is built from TRBV6-5 and TRBJ1-1; TRBD1 might be the D (5 bases). Trimming shortened V by 7 bases and J by 4 bases, and 16 bases separated the two germline ends. The CDR3 extends over 14 amino acids. Germline values: CDR1 MNHEY, CDR2 SVGAGI. CDR3 sequence (DNA): TGTGCCAGCACAAACTCGGGCAGGGCCACTGAAGCTTTCTTT. Translated, it gives CASTNSGRATEAFF.

The chain has TRBV5-1 and TRBJ1-2; D uncertain. The length of the CDR3 is 15 residues. Germline assignment: CDR1 SGHRS and CDR2 YFSETQ. The V end was cut by 6 bases, the J end by 8 bases, with 23 bases between. CDR3 loop: CASKVLGTDIGGYTF. CDR3 nucleotides: TGCGCCAGCAAGGTTTTGGGCACCGACATTGGAGGCTACACCTTC. The full variable domain, in which reference TRBV5-1 and TRBJ1-2 provide the parts outside the CDR3, is KAGVTQTPRYLIKTRGQQVTLSCSPISGHRSVSWYQQTPGQGLQFLFEYFSETQRNKGNFPGRFSGRQFSNSRSEMNVSTLELGDSALYLCASKVLGTDIGGYTFGSGTRLTVV.

CDR3 protein: CASSATGGNTEAFF. In DNA form, the CDR3 reads TGTGCCAGCAGTGCGACAGGGGGCAACACTGAAGCTTTCTTT. The rearrangement uses TRBV25-1 and TRBJ1-1; 10 nucleotides align to TRBD1. Germline loops: CDR1 MGHDK, CDR2 SYGVNS. The V segment lost 4 bases and the J segment 2 bases; nucleotides outside the gene matches: 1. This CDR3 region has 14 residues.

V usage is TRBV5-1 and J usage is TRBJ2-2; 9 nucleotides line up with TRBD1. From germline, CDR1 is SGHRS and CDR2 YFSETQ. This CDR3 is 16 amino acids long. Germline trimming cut 1 base from V and 3 bases from J; bases unmatched to any gene: 4. DNA of the CDR3: TGCGCCAGCAGCTTGAAAACAGGGGGCTACACCGGGGAGCTGTTTTTT. As protein: CASSLKTGGYTGELFF.

There are a few counts of this clone. The chain carries TRBV20-1 and TRBJ2-5, with D perhaps matching TRBD2 (6 bases). Germline CDR1 DFQATT, CDR2 SNEGSKA (reference sequence). There are 11 residues in the CDR3. In DNA form, the CDR3 reads TGCAGCGCCGACGCCGGGGGGACCCAGTACTTC. Translated, it gives CSADAGGTQYF.

The chain combines TRBV12-5 with TRBJ2-3; 7 positions match TRBD2. Per the germline V gene, CDR1 is LGHNT and CDR2 is FRNRAP. The J segment lost 7 bases and the V segment lost 1 base, leaving 17 bases of the junction unmatched. This CDR3 is 18 amino acids long. CDR3 in DNA: TGTGCTAGTGGTTTGGCGTGGACTAAAGCGGGGTTACCTTATACGCAGTATTTT. Protein product: CASGLAWTKAGLPYTQYF.

The chain combines TRBV12-3 or TRBV12-4 with TRBJ1-2; D may be TRBD1 (5 bases). The CDR3 is 13 amino acids. V was shortened by 3 bases and J by 4 bases, with 9 bases between the two germline ends. The DNA for the CDR3 is TGTGCCAGCAGTTTGGGGCGTAGCTATGGCTACACCTTC. Encoded protein: CASSLGRSYGYTF.

This clone was detected many times. The rearrangement joins TRBV19 to TRBJ2-7; D is perhaps TRBD1 (7 bases). The CDR3 length is 15 residues. Trimming took 3 bases from V and 1 from J, leaving 13 bases between them. Germline lookup yields CDR1 LNHDA and CDR2 SQIVND (reference sequence). DNA of the CDR3: TGTGCCAGTAGTATTAAACCAGGGGGGTCCTACGAGCAGTACTTC. Amino acid sequence: CASSIKPGGSYEQYF.

V usage is TRBV5-6 and J usage is TRBJ1-2, with a tentative D call TRBD1 (6 bases). Deletions cut 0 bases from V and 4 bases from J, with 16 bases between. Germline V CDR1 and CDR2: SGHDT, YYEEEE. The CDR3 runs 16 residues. For the CDR3, the DNA is TGTGCCAGCAGCTTGGGGGGGCCGCTGGGTGGCTATGGCTACACCTTC. Translated: CASSLGGPLGGYGYTF.

The chain joins TRBV28 to TRBJ2-3; tentatively, D is TRBD2 (6 bases). The V end lost 3 bases, the J end lost 0 bases, and 10 bases lay between the germline ends. CDR3 length: 15 amino acids. Germline CDR1 MDHEN, CDR2 SYDVKM. The CDR3 DNA reads TGTGCCAGCAGTTTGGGAGGCTCTAGCACAGATACGCAGTATTTT. Translated, it gives CASSLGGSSTDTQYF.

The J gene is TRBJ2-1, the V gene TRBV11-3; TRBD1 matches at 11 bases. Germline assignment: CDR1 SGHNT and CDR2 YENEEA. The CDR3 is made up of 15 amino acids. V gave up 4 bases and J gave up 7 bases; unmatched junction bases: 6. The CDR3 loop is CASSSDRGLGNEQFF. As DNA, the CDR3 is TGTGCCAGCAGCTCGGACAGGGGGCTGGGGAATGAGCAGTTCTTC.

The chain links TRBV6-5 to TRBJ2-7, with TRBD1 identical over 8 bases. Germline assignment: CDR1 MNHEY and CDR2 SVGAGI. The CDR3 extends over 15 amino acids. V shed 5 bases, J shed 5 bases, and the junction held 11 bases outside the gene matches. CDR3 region: CASSLTGTGAHEQYF. In nucleotides, the CDR3 is TGTGCCAGCAGTCTAACCGGGACAGGAGCGCACGAGCAGTACTTC.

The J gene is TRBJ1-6, the V gene TRBV27, with D perhaps TRBD1 (5 bases). CDR1 MNHEY and CDR2 SMNVEV come from the germline V gene (reference sequence). The CDR3 has 14 amino acids. V was pared by 3 bases and J by 13 bases, with 16 bases between. Here the CDR3 reads CASSFGQGRVPLHF. The CDR3 bases are TGTGCCAGCAGTTTCGGCCAGGGCCGAGTCCCCCTCCACTTT.

The chain links TRBV6-1 to TRBJ1-2; weak D call: TRBD1 (5 bases). Per the germline V gene, CDR1 is MNHNS and CDR2 is SASEGT. CDR3 length: 16 residues. V was pared by 1 base and J by 0 bases, with 12 bases between. The DNA of the CDR3 is TGTGCCAGCAGTGAAGGGCAGGGAAAAGCTAACTATGGCTACACCTTC. Protein: CASSEGQGKANYGYTF.

The CDR3 protein is CASSTRDYGTDTQYF. Here the CDR3 DNA reads TGTGCCAGCAGTACCCGGGACTATGGCACAGATACGCAGTATTTT. The gene calls are TRBV5-5 and TRBJ2-3; 7 bases match TRBD2. From germline, CDR1 is SGHKS and CDR2 YYEKEE (reference sequence). The trim removed 5 bases at V and 1 base at J, leaving 7 bases unmatched. This CDR3 has 15 amino acids.

CDR3 loop: CASSLAATGGRYEQYF. CDR3 in DNA: TGTGCCAGCAGCTTAGCGGCGACAGGGGGGAGGTACGAGCAGTACTTC. The rearrangement links TRBV7-2 to TRBJ2-7, with TRBD1 matching over 9 bases. This CDR3 comprises 16 residues. CDR1 and CDR2 (germline): SGHTA, FQGNSA. With 0 bases clipped from V and 4 bases from J, the junction kept 7 bases outside the gene matches.

The chain links TRBV19 to TRBJ1-1, with 7 bases lining up with TRBD1. In germline, CDR1 is LNHDA, CDR2 SQIVND (reference sequence). The CDR3 loop spans 13 amino acids. J gave up 10 bases and V 4 bases, and 9 bases lay outside the gene matches. The CDR3 nucleotides are TGTGCCAGTAGTACCCGACAGGGTGGGGGAGCTTTCTTT. Translating gives CASSTRQGGGAFF.

V and J are TRBV20-1 and TRBJ2-1; a possible D gene is TRBD1 (6 bases). Trimming cost V 3 bases and J 3 bases, with 18 bases left between them. The CDR3 is 16 residues long. Germline CDR1 and CDR2: DFQATT and SNEGSKA (reference sequence). This CDR3 is CSASVPWDTDYNEQFF. CDR3 coding DNA: TGCAGTGCTAGTGTGCCGTGGGACACCGACTACAATGAGCAGTTCTTC.

The CDR3 protein is CASSQLAGGDYNEQFF. Written as DNA, the CDR3 is TGCGCCAGCAGCCAACTAGCGGGAGGGGACTACAATGAGCAGTTCTTC. V gene TRBV4-1 combines with J gene TRBJ2-1; 12 bases match TRBD2. Trimming removed 2 bases from V and 3 bases from J; junction bases left unmatched: 2. There are 16 residues in the CDR3. Germline CDR1 MGHRA, CDR2 YSYEKL.

This rearrangement joins TRBV7-9 to TRBJ2-7; D is possibly TRBD2 (6 bases). Trimming left V 6 bases short and J 1 base short, with 13 bases between. The germline V gene encodes CDR1 SEHNR and CDR2 FQNEAQ (reference sequence). The CDR3 contains 14 residues. CDR3 region: CASSYLAESYEQYF. Here the CDR3 DNA reads TGTGCCAGCAGTTATTTAGCGGAGTCCTACGAGCAGTACTTC.

The chain combines TRBV3-1 (or the pseudogene TRBV3-2) with TRBJ1-2, with 7 bases lining up with TRBD1. CDR1 is LGHDT, CDR2 YNNKEL, per germline (reference sequence). V lost 3 bases to trimming and J lost 8 bases; unmatched junction nucleotides: 15. The CDR3 runs 16 residues. The CDR3 sequence: CASSHSFTGVLVGYTF. The CDR3 DNA follows: TGTGCCAGCAGCCATTCCTTTACAGGGGTACTAGTAGGCTACACCTTC.

The chain links TRBV28 to TRBJ2-1, with TRBD2 as a possible D gene (6 bases). Germline V gives CDR1 MDHEN, CDR2 SYDVKM. The ends were cut back, 7 bases at V and 0 bases at J, with 19 bases in the middle. The CDR3 extends over 17 amino acids. The CDR3 bases are TGTGCCAGCACCAGACGGACTTTCGGGGGCTCCTACAATGAGCAGTTCTTC. Its protein is CASTRRTFGGSYNEQFF.

The gene calls are TRBV7-8 and TRBJ1-2, with D perhaps TRBD1 (6 bases). The CDR3 runs 19 residues. The germline gives CDR1 SGHVS, CDR2 FQNEAQ. Deletions cut 2 bases from V and 2 bases from J, with 24 bases between. In DNA, the CDR3 is TGTGCCAGCAGCTTAAGGGGGAAAACAGGGCGAAAGAAAAACTATGGCTACACCTTC. This sequence encodes CASSLRGKTGRKKNYGYTF.